The entry below gives a single T cell receptor beta chain sequence along with its context. As yet, its antigen is unknown. This sample was included in a study of response to subunit inactivated influenza vaccine. Study-wide results and caveats: Authors proposed each seasonal influenza vaccination draws in few new T cells.

One entry per CDR3 protein, called by TCRdb with MiXCR from the RT-PCR reads. The table lists roughly 500,000 distinct CDR3 sequences, around 25% of them singletons. The germline V and J ends were trimmed by 2 bases and 2 bases, with 12 bases remaining between them. CDR3 length: 15 amino acids. Germline V CDR1 and CDR2: LNHNV, YYDKDF (reference sequence). These data also featured in a second study, about T cells expressing NK-cell markers. As that study records: For TCR beta, cDNA was produced by 5'RACE template switching with UMIs. Sequencing covered eight donors, seven HCMV-seropositive and one seronegative. In several experiments, an anti-gamma-delta TCR antibody restricted sorting to alpha-beta TCR T cells. The study found these clonotypes also leading the CD3+CD56-NKG2C+ fraction in four donors.

The chain couples TRBV15 to TRBJ1-2; perhaps TRBD1 as D (5 bases). The TCR comes from a man aged 45-60 years who received an inactivated influenza vaccine. The sample was CD4+ T cells sorted from PBMCs, taken 11 to 12 days after vaccination. As DNA, the CDR3 is TGTGCCACCAGCAGATCGACAGAGTCCAACTATGGCTACACCTTC. It yields the protein CATSRSTESNYGYTF.